This T cell receptor (beta chain) was captured in a study of OX40 agonist ivuxolimab in advanced cancers. Study-wide context: Earlier anti-PD-1, anti-PD-L1 or anti-CTLA-4 therapy was permitted; around 40% had received some. Study-wide points: Clones of CD4+ and CD8+ blood T cells grew by week 6 at doses of 0.1 to 3.0 mg/kg.

Only in-frame clones appear in the TCRdb table, and some are missing; sequencing was by immunoSEQ multiplex PCR. In the table there are roughly 92,000 clones, around 85% of which are singletons. Baseline, cycle 4 day 1, and cycle 7 day 1 were the blood sampling points. This CDR3 has 17 residues. The V gene's germline CDR1 is SGHTA and CDR2 FQGTGA. J was trimmed by 5 bases and V by 0 bases; bases with no gene match: 5. On this clone: What it recognizes is unknown.

The receptor was isolated from an adult with an advanced solid tumor such as melanoma, head and neck, liver or kidney cancer. Here the sequenced sample was CD4+ or CD8+ T cells sorted from blood, taken in a trial of the OX40 agonist ivuxolimab. The V gene is TRBV7-3, the J gene TRBJ2-5; 14 bases match TRBD2. The CDR3 bases are TGTGCCAGCAGCTTAACGGGACTAGCGGGAGTGGATGAGACCCAGTACTTC. Amino acids: CASSLTGLAGVDETQYF.